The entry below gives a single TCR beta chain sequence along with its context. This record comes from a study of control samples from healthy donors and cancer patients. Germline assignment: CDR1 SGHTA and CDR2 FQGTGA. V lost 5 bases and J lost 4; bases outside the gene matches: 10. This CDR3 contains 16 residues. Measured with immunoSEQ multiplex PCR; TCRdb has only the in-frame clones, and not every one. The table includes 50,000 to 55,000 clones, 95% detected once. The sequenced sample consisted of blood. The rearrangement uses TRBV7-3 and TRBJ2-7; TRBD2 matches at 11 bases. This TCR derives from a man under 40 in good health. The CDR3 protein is CASSPTPTSGIYEQYF. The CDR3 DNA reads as TGTGCCAGCAGCCCAACCCCGACTAGCGGGATATACGAGCAGTACTTC.